This TCR beta chain appears in the sequencing data of a study of blood T cell repertoires in COVID-19. For the study at large: From the United States, Italy and Spain came samples of acute and convalescent COVID-19.

Sequencing used immunoSEQ multiplex PCR; TCRdb keeps in-frame clones, though not all of them. In the table there are 120,000 to 150,000 clones, over 80% of which are singletons. The CDR3 is 12 residues long. The V end was cut by 7 bases, the J end by 4 bases, with 10 bases between. The sample taken for sequencing was peripheral blood. V usage is TRBV12-3 or TRBV12-4 and J usage is TRBJ1-2; TRBD1 is a possible D gene (6 bases). This TCR came from a man aged 55 to 70 with active or convalescent COVID-19. CDR3 in amino acids: CASTPTGYGYTF. The CDR3 DNA reads as TGTGCCAGCACCCCGACAGGCTATGGCTACACCTTC.